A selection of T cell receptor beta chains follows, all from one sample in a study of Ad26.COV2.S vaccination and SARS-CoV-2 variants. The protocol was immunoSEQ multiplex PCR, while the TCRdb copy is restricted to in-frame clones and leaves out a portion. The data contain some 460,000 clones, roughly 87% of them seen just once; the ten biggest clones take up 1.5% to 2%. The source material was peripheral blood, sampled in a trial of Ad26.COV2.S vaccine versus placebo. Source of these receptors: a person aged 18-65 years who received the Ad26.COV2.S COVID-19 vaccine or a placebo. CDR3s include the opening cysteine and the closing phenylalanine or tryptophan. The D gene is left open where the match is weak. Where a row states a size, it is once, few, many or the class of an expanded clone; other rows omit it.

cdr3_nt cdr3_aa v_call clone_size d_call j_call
TGTGCCAGCAGCCGATCCAGGGGGCGGGAAAAACTGTTTTTT CASSRSRGREKLFF TRBV6-5 NA TRBD1 TRBJ1-4
TGTGCCAGCAGCTTAGCCGATTGGCCTTATAGCAATCAGCCCCAGCATTTT CASSLADWPYSNQPQHF TRBV7-2 once NA TRBJ1-5
TGTGCCTGGAGCCGGGCTAGCGGGAGCTATGAGCAGTTCTTC CAWSRASGSYEQFF TRBV30 NA TRBD2 TRBJ2-1
TGTGCCTGGAGGGTACCTAGCAAGGGGGGAGATACGCAGTATTTT CAWRVPSKGGDTQYF TRBV30 NA NA TRBJ2-3
TGTGCCAGCAGTTTGCTGGCTTGGACTAGCGGGGCTAATGAGCAGTTCTTC CASSLLAWTSGANEQFF TRBV28 NA TRBD2 TRBJ2-1
TGTGCCAGCAGCACTCATCTAGCGGGAGAAGGGGGAGAGACCCAGTACTTC CASSTHLAGEGGETQYF TRBV7-9 once TRBD2 TRBJ2-5
TGTGCCAGCGCGACGATGGAGGCCTCCTACAATGAGCAGTTCTTC CASATMEASYNEQFF TRBV2 NA NA TRBJ2-1
TGTGCCAGCAGCTTGTCAGGGTTCGGGATCGGGGAGCTGTTTTTT CASSLSGFGIGELFF TRBV5-8 NA NA TRBJ2-2
TGTGCTAGTGGTCAAGGACTAGCGGGGTCTACCGGGGAGCTGTTTTTT CASGQGLAGSTGELFF TRBV12-5 few TRBD2 TRBJ2-2
TGTGCCAGCAGCTGGGGAGAAGAAAAACTGTTTTTT CASSWGEEKLFF TRBV7-9 NA NA TRBJ1-4
TGTGCCAGCAGTAATTTTAGGGACAGGGGGCTGGCCAAAAACATTCAGTACTTC CASSNFRDRGLAKNIQYF TRBV7-9 NA TRBD1 TRBJ2-4
TGTCCAGTCGTTGATCAGCCCCAGCATTTT CPVVDQPQHF TRBV5-6 NA NA TRBJ1-5
TGTGCCAGCACCAACAGGCATCAGCCCCAGCATTTT CASTNRHQPQHF TRBV12-3/TRBV12-4 NA NA TRBJ1-5
TGTGCCAGCAGTCGGGACAGCCTACCCTACGAGCAGTACTTC CASSRDSLPYEQYF TRBV27 NA TRBD1 TRBJ2-7
TGTGCCAGCAGCCATTATATTTCGACAGGGGGCGGAAAAGATACGCAGTATTTT CASSHYISTGGGKDTQYF TRBV5-5 NA TRBD1 TRBJ2-3
TGTGCCAGCTCACCAGGAATGAACACTGAAGCTTTCTTT CASSPGMNTEAFF TRBV18 NA NA TRBJ1-1
TGTGCCAGCAGGAGACTAGATTTGTGGACAGATACGCAGTATTTT CASRRLDLWTDTQYF TRBV6-5 NA NA TRBJ2-3
TGTGCCAGCAGCCTCAGGCCCACTGAAGCTTTCTTT CASSLRPTEAFF TRBV5-6 NA NA TRBJ1-1
TGTGCCAGCATCCCCAGGGAAACTAATGAAAAACTGTTTTTT CASIPRETNEKLFF TRBV2 NA NA TRBJ1-4
TGTGCCAGCAGGGTCGGGACGGACTATGGCTACACCTTC CASRVGTDYGYTF TRBV12-3/TRBV12-4 NA NA TRBJ1-2
TGTGCCGCACGGAGTACAGGACTACTTGTCTACGAGCAGTACTTC CAARSTGLLVYEQYF TRBV27 NA NA TRBJ2-7
TGTGCCAGCAGCCCCTCAAACTCAGGGGTTGCTGGCTACACCTTC CASSPSNSGVAGYTF TRBV7-6 once NA TRBJ1-2
TGTGCCAGCAGTGGGACAGTTCCCTACGAGCAGTACTTC CASSGTVPYEQYF TRBV28 NA TRBD1 TRBJ2-7
TGTGCCAGCAGCATAGACAGTTACGAGCAGTACTTC CASSIDSYEQYF TRBV7-2 NA NA TRBJ2-7
TGTGCCAGCAGCTTACGGGAAACAGGGTCTAGGGAAAAACTGTTTTTT CASSLRETGSREKLFF TRBV7-2 NA NA TRBJ1-4
TGTGCCAACATCACGGGCAGCTCCTACGAGCAGTACTTC CANITGSSYEQYF TRBV21-1 NA NA TRBJ2-7
TGTGCCAGCAGACCTCTACCTAGGGACAAGTCAGGCCCCTATGGCTACACCTTC CASRPLPRDKSGPYGYTF TRBV7-9 NA NA TRBJ1-2
TGTGCCAGCAGGCGTTTTCAGGGGAACACTGAAGCTTTCTTT CASRRFQGNTEAFF TRBV3-1/TRBV3-2 NA NA TRBJ1-1
TGTGCCTGGAGTGTAAGTTTGGGGGTATCCATGAACACTGAAGCTTTCTTT CAWSVSLGVSMNTEAFF TRBV30 NA NA TRBJ1-1
TGTGCCAGCTCACCCTCCGGGGGGCATAATGAAAAACTGTTTTTT CASSPSGGHNEKLFF TRBV18 NA NA TRBJ1-4
TGTGCCAGCAGTTTGACCAACACTGAAGCTTTCTTT CASSLTNTEAFF TRBV7-9 NA NA TRBJ1-1
TGTGCCAGCTCACCTATGGGACAGGGTCGTATCACTGAAGCTTTCTTT CASSPMGQGRITEAFF TRBV18 NA TRBD1 TRBJ1-1
TGCGCCAGCAGTGAGTCAAGGGTTGCCGGGGAGCTGTTTTTT CASSESRVAGELFF TRBV10-1 NA NA TRBJ2-2
TGTGCCAGCAGCCAGATGGGGAAAACAGAGAAACTGTTTTTT CASSQMGKTEKLFF TRBV7-9 NA NA TRBJ1-4
TGTGCCAGCAGCTACGGGACACATAACACTGAAGCTTTCTTT CASSYGTHNTEAFF TRBV3-1/TRBV3-2 NA NA TRBJ1-1
TGTGCCAGCTCACCGGCCAGCGGGAGTACAGATACGCAGTATTTT CASSPASGSTDTQYF TRBV18 once TRBD2 TRBJ2-3
TGTGCCAGCAGTTTATTAGGGGACCCCGTGTCAGATACGCAGTATTTT CASSLLGDPVSDTQYF TRBV27 NA NA TRBJ2-3
TGTGCCAGCAGTTTCGGAGGACAGGGGAACTATGGCTACACCTTC CASSFGGQGNYGYTF TRBV6-2/TRBV6-3 NA TRBD1 TRBJ1-2
TGTGCCAGCAGCTTCCAAGGGACGGGGGGAGGTGATACGCAGTATTTT CASSFQGTGGGDTQYF TRBV7-2 NA TRBD2 TRBJ2-3
TGTGCCAGCATAGGCGGACCCTACGAGCAGTACTTC CASIGGPYEQYF TRBV28 NA NA TRBJ2-7
TGTGCCAGCAGCTTGGACGTCAGGGAGCAGTTCTTC CASSLDVREQFF TRBV5-4 NA NA TRBJ2-1
TGTGCCAGCAGCTTAGAAAGGACTAGCGGCTACACAGATACGCAGTATTTT CASSLERTSGYTDTQYF TRBV11-2 NA TRBD2 TRBJ2-3
TGTGCCAGCAGTGAAGACAGGGGTGTGTACAATGAGCAGTTCTTC CASSEDRGVYNEQFF TRBV6-1 once TRBD1 TRBJ2-1
TGTGCCAGCAGCTTCTCAACAGGCATTAATTCACCCCTCCACTTT CASSFSTGINSPLHF TRBV7-2 NA NA TRBJ1-6
TGTGCCAGCAGTTTCTTTATAAGGCTAGCGGGAGTAACCTACGAGCAGTACTTC CASSFFIRLAGVTYEQYF TRBV28 NA TRBD2 TRBJ2-7
TGTGCCAGCAGCACTCAAAGGAATCAGCCCCAGCATTTT CASSTQRNQPQHF TRBV6-5 NA NA TRBJ1-5
TGTGCCAGTAGTATCTGGGTGCAGGGGGAGACCCAGTACTTC CASSIWVQGETQYF TRBV19 once NA TRBJ2-5
TGTGCCAGCAGTTACTCAACGGCCCAGCCCCAGCATTTT CASSYSTAQPQHF TRBV6-5 NA NA TRBJ1-5
TGTGCCATCAGTGGGGTTCAGCGGGGCAACAATGAGCAGTTCTTC CAISGVQRGNNEQFF TRBV10-3 NA TRBD2 TRBJ2-1
TGTGCCAGCAGCTTGACAGACAACTATGGCTACACCTTC CASSLTDNYGYTF TRBV5-5 NA NA TRBJ1-2
TGTGCCAGCAGTACGGGAGGGACGTGGAATCAGCCCCAGCATTTT CASSTGGTWNQPQHF TRBV28 NA NA TRBJ1-5